The rows below give T cell receptor beta chains drawn from one sample of a study of blood T cells in healthy people across ages. One entry per CDR3 protein results from TCRdb running MiXCR on the 5' RACE reads. Seen here are 1,500,000 or so distinct CDR3 sequences, roughly 64% observed once, and the top ten hold roughly 7%. The specimen was blood. Receptor source: a young man in good health. CDR3s include the opening cysteine and the closing phenylalanine or tryptophan. The D gene is left open where the match is weak. Not every row has a clone size; where given, it reads once, few, many or a size class.

TGTGCCACCAGCAGAGCGAGGGGTGAGCAGTACTTC CATSRARGEQYF . TRBJ2-4 TRBV15 . 12
TGTGCCAGCAGTTCTCCGGGCCGTGGCGGGGGTGCAGATACGCAGTATTTT CASSSPGRGGGADTQYF TRBD2 TRBJ2-3 TRBV7-2 . 17
TGTGCCAGCAGCCAGACAGGGGTCTATGGCTACACCTTC CASSQTGVYGYTF TRBD1 TRBJ1-2 TRBV9 few 13
TGTGCCAGCAGTCGGCTAGCGGGAGGAGACGAGCAGTTCTTC CASSRLAGGDEQFF TRBD2 TRBJ2-1 TRBV2 few 14
TGCGCCAGCAGCCAAGTAACAGGGGGCGCCGGTAACTATGGCTACACCTTC CASSQVTGGAGNYGYTF TRBD1 TRBJ1-2 TRBV4-3 . 17
TGTGCCAGCAGTTCCGGGGTTGGCTACACCTTC CASSSGVGYTF . TRBJ1-2 TRBV6-6 . 11
TGTGCCAGCAGTGATGGTGGGACAGTAAATGAGCAGTACTTC CASSDGGTVNEQYF TRBD1 TRBJ2-5 TRBV2 . 14
TGCAGCGTTGTTCGTCTTGACGTGTACTCTGGGGCCAACGTCCTGACTTTC CSVVRLDVYSGANVLTF . TRBJ2-6 TRBV29-1 . 17
TGTGCCAGCAGCTTAGGCGGGGTGTCAGATACGCAGTATTTT CASSLGGVSDTQYF . TRBJ2-3 TRBV7-9 . 14
TGTGCCATCAGTTTAACAGGGGCGTGGACTGAAGCTTTCTTT CAISLTGAWTEAFF TRBD1 TRBJ1-1 TRBV6-1 . 14
TGTGCCAGCAGTGGTTCAGGGGACGGTGAGGCTTTCTTT CASSGSGDGEAFF . TRBJ1-1 TRBV3-1 . 13
TGTGCCAGCTCACCGACAGGAGAATACACCGGGGAGCTGTTTTTT CASSPTGEYTGELFF . TRBJ2-2 TRBV18 . 15
TGTGCCAGCAGCAAAAGGGGAAGACAGGGGCACTCCTACGAGCAGTACTTC CASSKRGRQGHSYEQYF . TRBJ2-7 TRBV21-1 once 17
TGTGCCAGCCGGCTAGGCCAAAACCTAGGTAACGAGCAGTACTTC CASRLGQNLGNEQYF . TRBJ2-7 TRBV27 . 15
TGCGCCAGCAGCTTGGGGACAGGGAATAAAGTCTACGAGCAGTACTTC CASSLGTGNKVYEQYF TRBD1 TRBJ2-7 TRBV5-1 . 16
TGTGCCAGCAGTTTAAGGCGGGACACTGCAGCTTTCTTT CASSLRRDTAAFF . TRBJ1-1 TRBV12-3/TRBV12-4 . 13
TGTGCCAGCAGCCAAAGAATTGCCGGGACAGGAAATTCACCCCTCCACTTT CASSQRIAGTGNSPLHF TRBD1 TRBJ1-6 TRBV3-1 . 17
TGTGCCAGCAGTTACTCGAGCCAGGGGTCTGAAGCTTTCTTT CASSYSSQGSEAFF . TRBJ1-1 TRBV6-6 . 14
TGCGCCAGCAGCGTCGGACTAGCGGGAGGGCCCGAGTATGAGCAGTTCTTC CASSVGLAGGPEYEQFF TRBD2 TRBJ2-1 TRBV5-1 . 17
TGTGCCAGCAGCTTAGCCGGGTACTACGAGCAGTACTTC CASSLAGYYEQYF . TRBJ2-7 TRBV7-2 many 13
TGCGCCAGCAGCCAAGTCGACTCAGTCGATGAGCAGTTCTTC CASSQVDSVDEQFF . TRBJ2-1 TRBV4-1 . 14
TGCAGTGCTAGACTTAGCGGTAGCTCCTACAATGAGCAGTTCTTC CSARLSGSSYNEQFF . TRBJ2-1 TRBV20-1 once 15
TGCAGTGCTAGAGATGCCAGATTCTATGGCTACACCTTC CSARDARFYGYTF . TRBJ1-2 TRBV20-1 . 13
TGTGCCAGCAGTTTAGCGGCCCTCTATGGCTACACCTTC CASSLAALYGYTF . TRBJ1-2 TRBV12-3/TRBV12-4 . 13
TGCAGCGTCGAACAGCGGGGTTCCTACGAGCAGTACTTC CSVEQRGSYEQYF TRBD2 TRBJ2-7 TRBV29-1 . 13
TGTGCCATCAGTAAAAAAGGGTCCCCGCTGTTCTCCTACGAGCAGTACTTC CAISKKGSPLFSYEQYF . TRBJ2-7 TRBV10-3 few 17
TGTGCCAGCAGTCGTTACAGGGAGGTGATGGGCCATGGCTACACCTTC CASSRYREVMGHGYTF . TRBJ1-2 TRBV12-3/TRBV12-4 . 16
TGTGCCAGCTCACCTACGGGACTAGCCCCCAATGAGCAGTTCTTC CASSPTGLAPNEQFF TRBD2 TRBJ2-1 TRBV18 . 15
TGCAGCGTTGCCCCTCGACAGGGGGTGACTGGCTACACCTTC CSVAPRQGVTGYTF TRBD1 TRBJ1-2 TRBV29-1 few 14
TGTGCCATCATGGGTGAGGGGGTCCTCCCTGATCGCACAGATACGCAGTATTTT CAIMGEGVLPDRTDTQYF . TRBJ2-3 TRBV10-3 few 18
TGTGCCAGCAGCCACGCAAATTCGCGGGGGAGATACAATGAGCAGTTCTTC CASSHANSRGRYNEQFF TRBD2 TRBJ2-1 TRBV4-2 . 17
TGTGCCAGCAGTTTCCGCCCCTTGTCCACAGATGCGCAGTATTTT CASSFRPLSTDAQYF . TRBJ2-3 TRBV6-2/TRBV6-3 . 15
TGCAGTGCTAGAGTTGGTAGCGGGGACCTTTTAGCCAAAAACATTCAGTACTTC CSARVGSGDLLAKNIQYF TRBD2 TRBJ2-4 TRBV20-1 few 18
TGTGCCAGCAGTCCCCAGGGACTGGACAATCAGCCCCAGCATTTT CASSPQGLDNQPQHF . TRBJ1-5 TRBV12-3/TRBV12-4 . 15
TGTGCCAGCAGCTCACAGGGGCAGCAGTTCTTC CASSSQGQQFF TRBD1 TRBJ2-1 TRBV7-9 . 11
TGTGCCAGCATCGACGGGGGCAGGGATAATTCACCCCTCCACTTT CASIDGGRDNSPLHF . TRBJ1-6 TRBV12-3/TRBV12-4 . 15
TGCAGCGCTACAGGGGCCGGGAGCTCTGGAAACACCATATATTTT CSATGAGSSGNTIYF TRBD1 TRBJ1-3 TRBV29-1 . 15
TGTGCCAGCCAAGCACGCTCCGGCTCCTACAATGAGCAGTTCTTC CASQARSGSYNEQFF . TRBJ2-1 TRBV2 . 15
TGTGCCAGCAGCTTAGCTAGCGGTGAGGCCAACGTCCTGACTTTC CASSLASGEANVLTF . TRBJ2-6 TRBV7-2 . 15
TGTGCCAGCAAGGCATCCGCAGATGATACGCAGTATTTT CASKASADDTQYF . TRBJ2-3 TRBV11-2 . 13
TGCGCCAGCAGCTTCACGGACGGGTGGGGTAATTCACCCCTCCACTTT CASSFTDGWGNSPLHF . TRBJ1-6 TRBV5-1 few 16
TGTGCCAGCAGCTTAGGCCCTAGCGGGGGATCCTACGAGCAGTACTTC CASSLGPSGGSYEQYF TRBD2 TRBJ2-7 TRBV7-9 . 16
TGTGCCATCAAGGGGGCAGGATTTAACTATGGCTACACCTTC CAIKGAGFNYGYTF TRBD1 TRBJ1-2 TRBV10-3 . 14
TGTGCCAGCAGCTTAGGGACAGGGGCTGCGCTCCACTTT CASSLGTGAALHF TRBD1 TRBJ1-6 TRBV13 . 13
TGTGCCAGCAGTGACTTCCTGAGCAATCAGCCCCAGCATTTT CASSDFLSNQPQHF . TRBJ1-5 TRBV25-1 . 14
TGTGCCAGCAAGAGCCTAGCGGGGGGGCCCGACTCCTTGAGCTCCTACAATGAGCAGTTCTTC CASKSLAGGPDSLSSYNEQFF TRBD2 TRBJ2-1 TRBV2 . 21
TGTGCCAGCAGTATAATCTATCTCCGGTTCTTC CASSIIYLRFF . TRBJ2-1 TRBV7-2 . 11